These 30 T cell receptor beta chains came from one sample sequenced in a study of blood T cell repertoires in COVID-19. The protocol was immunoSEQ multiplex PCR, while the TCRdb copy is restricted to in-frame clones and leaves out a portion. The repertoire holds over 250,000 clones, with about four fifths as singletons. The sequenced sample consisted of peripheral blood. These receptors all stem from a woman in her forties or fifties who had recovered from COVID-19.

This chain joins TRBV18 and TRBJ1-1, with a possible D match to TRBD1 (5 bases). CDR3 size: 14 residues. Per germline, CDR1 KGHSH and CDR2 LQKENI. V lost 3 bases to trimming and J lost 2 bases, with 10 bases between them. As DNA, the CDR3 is TGTGCCAGCTCACCCAAGACAGCTAACACTGAAGCTTTCTTT. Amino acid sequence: CASSPKTANTEAFF.

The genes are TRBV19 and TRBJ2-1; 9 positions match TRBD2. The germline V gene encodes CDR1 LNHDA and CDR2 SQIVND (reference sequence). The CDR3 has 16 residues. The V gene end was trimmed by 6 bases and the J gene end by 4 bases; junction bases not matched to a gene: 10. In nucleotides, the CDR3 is TGTGCCAGTAGCCCAATTGGTAGCGGGAGTTACAATGAGCAGTTCTTC. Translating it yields CASSPIGSGSYNEQFF.

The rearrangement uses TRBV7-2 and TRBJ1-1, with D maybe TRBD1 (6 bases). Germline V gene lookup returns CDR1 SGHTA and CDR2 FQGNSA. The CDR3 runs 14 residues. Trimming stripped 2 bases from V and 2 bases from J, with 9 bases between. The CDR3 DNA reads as TGTGCCAGCAGCTTAAACAGGGTTAACACTGAAGCTTTCTTT. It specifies CASSLNRVNTEAFF.

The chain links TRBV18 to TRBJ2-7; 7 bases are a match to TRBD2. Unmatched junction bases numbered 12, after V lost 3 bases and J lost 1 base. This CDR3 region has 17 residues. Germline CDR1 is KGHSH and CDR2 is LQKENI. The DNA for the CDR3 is TGTGCCAGCTCACCCATTACTAGCGCCCAGAATTCCTACGAGCAGTACTTC. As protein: CASSPITSAQNSYEQYF.

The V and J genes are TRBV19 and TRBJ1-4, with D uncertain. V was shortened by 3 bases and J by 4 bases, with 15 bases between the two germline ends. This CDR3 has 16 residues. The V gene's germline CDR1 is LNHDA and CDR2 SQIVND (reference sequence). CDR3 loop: CASSISGRGLNEKLFF. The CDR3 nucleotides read TGTGCCAGTAGTATCTCCGGTCGAGGGCTTAATGAAAAACTGTTTTTT. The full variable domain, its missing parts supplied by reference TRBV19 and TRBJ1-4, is DGGITQSPKYLFRKEGQNVTLSCEQNLNHDAMYWYRQDPGQGLRLIYYSQIVNDFQKGDIAEGYSVSREKKESFPLTVTSAQKNPTAFYLCASSISGRGLNEKLFFGSGTQLSVL.

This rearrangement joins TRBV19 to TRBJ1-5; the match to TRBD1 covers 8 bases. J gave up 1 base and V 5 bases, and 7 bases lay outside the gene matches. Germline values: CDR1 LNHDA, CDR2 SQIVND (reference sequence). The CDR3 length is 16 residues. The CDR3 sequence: CASSLQGAASNQPQHF. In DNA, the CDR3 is TGTGCCAGTAGTTTGCAGGGGGCTGCAAGCAATCAGCCCCAGCATTTT. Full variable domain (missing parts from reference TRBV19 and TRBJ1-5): DGGITQSPKYLFRKEGQNVTLSCEQNLNHDAMYWYRQDPGQGLRLIYYSQIVNDFQKGDIAEGYSVSREKKESFPLTVTSAQKNPTAFYLCASSLQGAASNQPQHFGDGTRLSIL.

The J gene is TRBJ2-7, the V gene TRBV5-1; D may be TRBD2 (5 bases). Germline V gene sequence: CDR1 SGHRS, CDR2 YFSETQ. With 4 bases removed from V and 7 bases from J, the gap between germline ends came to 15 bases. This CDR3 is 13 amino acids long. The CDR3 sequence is CASSPTVPGEQYF. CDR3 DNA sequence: TGCGCCAGCAGCCCGACGGTACCGGGGGAGCAGTACTTC.

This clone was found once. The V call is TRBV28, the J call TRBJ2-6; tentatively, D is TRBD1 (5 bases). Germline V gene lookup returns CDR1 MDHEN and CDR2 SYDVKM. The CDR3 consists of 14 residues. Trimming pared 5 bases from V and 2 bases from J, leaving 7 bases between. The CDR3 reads CASSLGAGANVLTF. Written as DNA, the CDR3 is TGTGCCAGCAGTCTAGGGGCTGGGGCCAACGTCCTGACTTTC.

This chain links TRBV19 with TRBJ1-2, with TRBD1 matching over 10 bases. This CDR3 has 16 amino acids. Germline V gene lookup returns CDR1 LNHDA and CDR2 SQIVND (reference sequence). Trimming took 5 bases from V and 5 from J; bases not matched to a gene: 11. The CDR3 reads CASSSRTGGGLYGYTF. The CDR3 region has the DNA TGTGCCAGTAGTTCCCGGACAGGGGGGGGTCTTTATGGCTACACCTTC.

CDR3: CASSYTPGTSGLTKNIQYF. For the CDR3, the DNA is TGTGCCAGCAGCTACACTCCCGGGACTAGCGGTTTAACCAAAAACATTCAGTACTTC. V is TRBV7-9 and J is TRBJ2-4; 11 bases map to TRBD2. This CDR3 is built from 19 residues. CDR1 SEHNR and CDR2 FQNEAQ come from the germline V gene (reference sequence). The V segment lost 4 bases and the J segment 2 bases; nucleotides outside the gene matches: 13.

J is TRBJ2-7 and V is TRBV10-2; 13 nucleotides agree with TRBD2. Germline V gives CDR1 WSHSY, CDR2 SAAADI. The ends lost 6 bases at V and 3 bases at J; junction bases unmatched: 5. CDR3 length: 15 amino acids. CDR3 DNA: TGCGCCAGCAGCCCCGGACTAGCGGGAGTCTACGAGCAGTACTTC. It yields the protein CASSPGLAGVYEQYF.

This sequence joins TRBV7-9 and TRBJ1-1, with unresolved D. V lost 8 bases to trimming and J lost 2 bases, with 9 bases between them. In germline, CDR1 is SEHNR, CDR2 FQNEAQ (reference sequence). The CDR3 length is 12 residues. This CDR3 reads CASEEYNTEAFF. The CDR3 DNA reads TGTGCCAGCGAGGAGTATAACACTGAAGCTTTCTTT.

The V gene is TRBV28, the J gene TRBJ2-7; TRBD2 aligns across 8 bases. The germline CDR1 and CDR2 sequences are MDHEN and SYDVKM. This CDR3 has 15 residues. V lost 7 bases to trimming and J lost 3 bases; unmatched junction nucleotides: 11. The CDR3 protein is CASTPSGTRSYEQYF. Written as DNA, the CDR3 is TGTGCCAGCACTCCTTCCGGGACTAGGAGCTACGAGCAGTACTTC.

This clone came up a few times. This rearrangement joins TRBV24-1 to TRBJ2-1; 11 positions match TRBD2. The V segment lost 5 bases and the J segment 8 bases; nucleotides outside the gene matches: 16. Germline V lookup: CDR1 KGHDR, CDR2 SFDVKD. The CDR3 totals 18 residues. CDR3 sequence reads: CATSATSGSFSSEDEQFF. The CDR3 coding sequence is TGTGCCACCAGTGCAACTAGCGGGAGTTTTAGTTCTGAGGATGAGCAGTTCTTC.

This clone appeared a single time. The CDR3 DNA sequence: TGCGCCAGCAGCCAAGATACGAGCGGGAGGGCCCTACCCTACGAGCAGTACTTC. This encodes CASSQDTSGRALPYEQYF. This sequence joins TRBV4-3 and TRBJ2-7; 10 bases fit TRBD2. V lost 0 bases to trimming and J lost 2 bases; unmatched junction nucleotides: 10. Germline CDR1 and CDR2: LGHNA and YSLEER. The CDR3 sequence is 18 residues long.

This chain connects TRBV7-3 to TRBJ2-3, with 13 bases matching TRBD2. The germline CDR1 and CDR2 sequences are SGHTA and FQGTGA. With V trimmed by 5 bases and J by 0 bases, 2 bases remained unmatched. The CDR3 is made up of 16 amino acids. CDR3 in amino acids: CASSPLAGGSTDTQYF. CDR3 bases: TGTGCCAGCAGCCCACTAGCGGGAGGGAGCACAGATACGCAGTATTTT.

The CDR3 region has the DNA TGCGCCAGCAGCGTACAGGGGGTAGATGGCTACACCTTC. It specifies CASSVQGVDGYTF. The rearrangement uses TRBV5-1 and TRBJ1-2, with 8 nucleotides matching TRBD1. The CDR3 spans 13 residues. Unmatched junction bases numbered 5, after V lost 4 bases and J lost 6 bases. Germline CDR1 reads SGHRS; CDR2 reads YFSETQ.

The CDR3 nucleotides read TGTGCCTCCGCCCCCGTGACAGGCGCCTCGGTAGAGCAGTTCTTC. It codes for CASAPVTGASVEQFF. V gene TRBV6-5 combines with J gene TRBJ2-1, with D possibly being TRBD1 (6 bases). The CDR3 totals 15 residues. Trimming stripped 11 bases from V and 10 bases from J, with 27 bases between. Germline V gene lookup returns CDR1 MNHEY and CDR2 SVGAGI.

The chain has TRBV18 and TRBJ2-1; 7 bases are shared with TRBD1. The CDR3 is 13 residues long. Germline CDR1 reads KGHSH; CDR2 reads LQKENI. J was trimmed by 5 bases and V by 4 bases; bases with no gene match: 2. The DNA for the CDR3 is TGTGCCAGCTCACTCGGGACAGACAATGAGCAGTTCTTC. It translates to CASSLGTDNEQFF.

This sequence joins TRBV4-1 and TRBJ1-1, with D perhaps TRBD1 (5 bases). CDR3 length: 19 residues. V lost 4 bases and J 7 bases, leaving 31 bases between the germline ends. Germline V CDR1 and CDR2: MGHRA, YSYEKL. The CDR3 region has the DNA TGCGCCAGCAGCCGACCCCGGAAGGGGCCCGGAATGTCCTCCAGTGAAGCTTTCTTT. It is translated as CASSRPRKGPGMSSSEAFF.

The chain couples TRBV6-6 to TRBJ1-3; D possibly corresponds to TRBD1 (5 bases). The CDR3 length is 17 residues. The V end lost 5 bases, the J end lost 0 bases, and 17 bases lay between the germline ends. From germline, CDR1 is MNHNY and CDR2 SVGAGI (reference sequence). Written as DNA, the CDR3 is TGTGCCAGCAGTCCTGGACTCGGGGGTATCTCTGGAAACACCATATATTTT. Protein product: CASSPGLGGISGNTIYF.

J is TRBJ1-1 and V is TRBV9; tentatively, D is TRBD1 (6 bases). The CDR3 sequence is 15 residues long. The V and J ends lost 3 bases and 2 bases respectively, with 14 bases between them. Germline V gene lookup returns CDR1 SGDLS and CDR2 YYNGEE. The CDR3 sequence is CASSGGQGINTEAFF. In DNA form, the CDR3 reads TGTGCCAGCAGCGGAGGGCAGGGGATTAACACTGAAGCTTTCTTT.

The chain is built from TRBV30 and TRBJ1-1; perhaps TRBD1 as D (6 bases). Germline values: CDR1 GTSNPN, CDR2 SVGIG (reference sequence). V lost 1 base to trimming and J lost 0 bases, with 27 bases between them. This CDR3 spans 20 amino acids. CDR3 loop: CAWSEGGGFSVFPMNTEAFF. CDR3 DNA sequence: TGTGCCTGGAGTGAGGGGGGGGGTTTCTCAGTTTTCCCAATGAACACTGAAGCTTTCTTT.

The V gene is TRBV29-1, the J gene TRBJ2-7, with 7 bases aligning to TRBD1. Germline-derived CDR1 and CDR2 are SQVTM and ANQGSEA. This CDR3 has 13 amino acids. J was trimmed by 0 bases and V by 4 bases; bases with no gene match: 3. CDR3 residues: CSVGQGVSYEQYF. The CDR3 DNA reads TGCAGCGTTGGCCAGGGGGTCTCCTACGAGCAGTACTTC.

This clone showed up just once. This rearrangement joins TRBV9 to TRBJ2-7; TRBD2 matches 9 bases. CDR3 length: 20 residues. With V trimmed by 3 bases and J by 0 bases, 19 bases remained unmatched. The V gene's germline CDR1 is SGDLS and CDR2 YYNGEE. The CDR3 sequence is CASSGPTSGGFSASSYEQYF. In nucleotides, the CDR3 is TGTGCCAGCAGCGGCCCGACTAGCGGAGGGTTCTCGGCGAGCTCCTACGAGCAGTACTTC. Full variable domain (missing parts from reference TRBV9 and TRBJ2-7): DSGVTQTPKHLITATGQRVTLRCSPRSGDLSVYWYQQSLDQGLQFLIQYYNGEERAKGNILERFSAQQFPDLHSELNLSSLELGDSALYFCASSGPTSGGFSASSYEQYFGPGTRLTVT.

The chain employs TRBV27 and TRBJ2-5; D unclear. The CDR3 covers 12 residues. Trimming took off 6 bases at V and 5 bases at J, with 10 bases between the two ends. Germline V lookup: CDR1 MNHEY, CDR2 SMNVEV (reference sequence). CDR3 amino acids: CASSRNGETQYF. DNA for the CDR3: TGTGCCAGCAGCCGTAACGGGGAGACCCAGTACTTC.

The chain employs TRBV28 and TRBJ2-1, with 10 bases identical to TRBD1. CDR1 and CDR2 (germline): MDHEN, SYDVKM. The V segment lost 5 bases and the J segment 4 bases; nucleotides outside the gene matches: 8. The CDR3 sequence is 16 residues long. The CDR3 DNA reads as TGTGCCAGCAGTCCCCCGAGACAGGGGGCTTACAATGAGCAGTTCTTC. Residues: CASSPPRQGAYNEQFF.

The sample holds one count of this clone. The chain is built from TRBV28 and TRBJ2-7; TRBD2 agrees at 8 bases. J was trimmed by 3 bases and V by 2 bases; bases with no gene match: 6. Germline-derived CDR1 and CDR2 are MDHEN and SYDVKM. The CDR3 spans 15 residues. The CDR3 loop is CASSLSGGPLYEQYF. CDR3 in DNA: TGTGCCAGCAGTTTAAGCGGGGGACCCCTCTACGAGCAGTACTTC.

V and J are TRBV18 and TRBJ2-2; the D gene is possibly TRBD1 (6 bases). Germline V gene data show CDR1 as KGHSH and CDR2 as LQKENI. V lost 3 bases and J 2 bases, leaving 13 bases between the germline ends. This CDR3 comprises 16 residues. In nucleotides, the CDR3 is TGTGCCAGCTCACCGGCCTTAGGGGGAAACACCGGGGAGCTGTTTTTT. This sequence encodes CASSPALGGNTGELFF. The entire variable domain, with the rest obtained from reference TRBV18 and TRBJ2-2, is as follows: NAGVMQNPRHLVRRRGQEARLRCSPMKGHSHVYWYRQLPEEGLKFMVYLQKENIIDESGMPKERFSAEFPKEGPSILRIQQVVRGDSAAYFCASSPALGGNTGELFFGEGSRLTVL.

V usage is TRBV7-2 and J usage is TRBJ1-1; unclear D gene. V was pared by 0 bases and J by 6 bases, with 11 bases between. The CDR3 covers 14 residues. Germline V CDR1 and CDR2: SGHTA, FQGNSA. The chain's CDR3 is CASSLALSPSEAFF. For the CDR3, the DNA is TGTGCCAGCAGCTTAGCCCTATCCCCGTCTGAAGCTTTCTTT.